Shown below are 17 T cell receptor beta chains from a single sample sequenced in a study of T cell responses to AZD1222 COVID-19 vaccine. Clones were sequenced by immunoSEQ multiplex PCR, and TCRdb holds only the in-frame ones, with some missing. The table lists some 180,000 clones, under 95% of them singletons. This specimen was peripheral blood, taken 28 days after the second AZD1222 dose. The receptors stem from an adult who received the AZD1222 COVID-19 vaccine.

The chain recombines TRBV27 with TRBJ1-1, with D maybe TRBD1 (6 bases). The V end lost 4 bases, the J end lost 5 bases, and 17 bases lay between the germline ends. This CDR3 comprises 15 residues. Per germline, CDR1 MNHEY and CDR2 SMNVEV (reference sequence). CDR3 sequence reads: CASSSYGGGGTEAFF. CDR3 bases: TGTGCCAGCAGTTCCTATGGGGGCGGTGGTACTGAAGCTTTCTTT.

CDR3 protein: CASSLPRGPGNEKLFF. The CDR3 nucleotides are TGTGCCAGCAGCTTACCACGAGGGCCTGGTAATGAAAAACTGTTTTTT. The V gene is TRBV5-4, the J gene TRBJ1-4; D is ambiguous. The CDR3 contains 16 residues. The germline V gene encodes CDR1 SGHNT and CDR2 YYREEE (reference sequence). V lost 2 bases to trimming and J lost 4 bases, with 15 bases between them.

This chain links TRBV7-2 with TRBJ2-2, with D maybe TRBD2 (5 bases). This CDR3 region has 15 residues. V lost 2 bases, J lost 5 bases, and 12 bases lay in between. Per the germline V gene, CDR1 is SGHTA and CDR2 is FQGNSA. CDR3 sequence: CASSLRKLATGELFF. Here the CDR3 DNA reads TGTGCCAGCAGCTTACGGAAGCTAGCAACCGGGGAGCTGTTTTTT.

The genes are TRBV6-5 and TRBJ1-1; a weak D match, TRBD1 (5 bases). The germline gives CDR1 MNHEY, CDR2 SVGAGI. The ends were cut back, 6 bases at V and 4 bases at J, with 18 bases in the middle. The CDR3 covers 15 residues. The CDR3 region is CASRSRVLVTTEAFF. The DNA for the CDR3 is TGTGCCAGCAGAAGCAGGGTTTTGGTGACCACTGAAGCTTTCTTT.

V is TRBV28 and J is TRBJ2-7; 10 bases match TRBD1. The length of the CDR3 is 15 residues. Trimming took 7 bases from V and 5 from J; bases not matched to a gene: 11. Germline loops: CDR1 MDHEN, CDR2 SYDVKM. The CDR3 sequence: CASTTGGEFFHEQYF. DNA of the CDR3: TGTGCCAGCACGACAGGGGGCGAATTTTTCCACGAGCAGTACTTC.

As DNA, the CDR3 is TGTGCCAGCAGCCGTCCGGTCCGGAGGTGGGCCAACGTCCTGACTTTC. This gives the protein CASSRPVRRWANVLTF. V and J are TRBV5-6 and TRBJ2-6; D possibly corresponds to TRBD2 (5 bases). The V end lost 4 bases, the J end lost 5 bases, and 16 bases lay between the germline ends. The length of the CDR3 is 16 residues. Germline lookup yields CDR1 SGHDT and CDR2 YYEEEE.

The CDR3 is CASSTSGGPGEQYF. The CDR3 bases are TGTGCCAGTAGCACTAGCGGGGGGCCAGGGGAGCAGTACTTC. The V call is TRBV19, the J call TRBJ2-7; 12 nucleotides match TRBD2. Germline V gene sequence: CDR1 LNHDA, CDR2 SQIVND (reference sequence). This CDR3 region has 14 residues. V dropped 6 bases and J dropped 7; count of bases not matched to a gene: 7. The full variable domain, in which reference TRBV19 and TRBJ2-7 provide the parts outside the CDR3, is DGGITQSPKYLFRKEGQNVTLSCEQNLNHDAMYWYRQDPGQGLRLIYYSQIVNDFQKGDIAEGYSVSREKKESFPLTVTSAQKNPTAFYLCASSTSGGPGEQYFGPGTRLTVT.

The chain uses TRBV28 and TRBJ1-4; 10 positions agree with TRBD1. CDR3 length: 16 residues. CDR1 and CDR2 from the germline V gene are MDHEN and SYDVKM. The V gene end was trimmed by 2 bases and the J gene end by 6 bases; junction bases not matched to a gene: 6. The CDR3 DNA sequence: TGTGCCAGCAGTTTAAGTCCGGGACAGGGGTATGAAAAACTGTTTTTT. Its protein is CASSLSPGQGYEKLFF.

The chain recombines TRBV5-5 with TRBJ2-3; TRBD2 agrees at 7 bases. The CDR3 runs to 15 residues. V dropped 7 bases and J dropped 3; count of bases not matched to a gene: 11. The germline CDR1 and CDR2 sequences are SGHKS and YYEKEE (reference sequence). The CDR3 DNA is TGTGCCAGCCTCGCCAGGTTACTAGCGACAGATACGCAGTATTTT. Translation gives CASLARLLATDTQYF.

The chain carries TRBV6-6 and TRBJ1-3; weak D call: TRBD1 (6 bases). The CDR3 covers 17 residues. CDR1 is MNHNY and CDR2 is SVGAGI in the germline V gene (reference sequence). Trimming removed 5 bases from V and 1 base from J, with 18 bases in between. The CDR3 nucleotides read TGTGCCAGCAGTCCTCAGTTGTATCAGGGGTCTGGAAACACCATATATTTT. This gives the protein CASSPQLYQGSGNTIYF.

The chain couples TRBV5-1 to TRBJ1-2; weak D call: TRBD1 (5 bases). The CDR3 has 14 residues. Per germline, CDR1 SGHRS and CDR2 YFSETQ. V was clipped by 0 bases and J by 7 bases, with 13 bases between them. The CDR3 coding sequence is TGCGCCAGCAGCTTGGCCGAAGGAAGGGGTGGCTACACCTTC. This codes for CASSLAEGRGGYTF.

This rearrangement joins TRBV6-1 to TRBJ1-3; D is perhaps TRBD1 (6 bases). The CDR3 is made up of 16 amino acids. Germline lookup yields CDR1 MNHNS and CDR2 SASEGT. Trimming pared 3 bases from V and 2 bases from J, leaving 14 bases between. CDR3 DNA sequence: TGTGCCAGCAGTGATAGGTCGACAGGCGCTGGAAACACCATATATTTT. It yields the protein CASSDRSTGAGNTIYF.

The chain combines TRBV6-5 with TRBJ2-1, with D perhaps TRBD1 (5 bases). The CDR3 is 13 residues long. Deletions cut 6 bases from V and 6 bases from J, with 12 bases between. The germline CDR1 and CDR2 sequences are MNHEY and SVGAGI. CDR3 bases: TGTGCCAGCAGGGGGCTGGGGCCCAATGAGCAGTTCTTC. Residues: CASRGLGPNEQFF.

The V and J genes are TRBV7-3 and TRBJ2-1, with D possibly matching TRBD1 (6 bases). Trimming shortened V by 1 base and J by 8 bases, and 9 bases separated the two germline ends. The CDR3 has 13 amino acids. Per the germline V gene, CDR1 is SGHTA and CDR2 is FQGTGA. The CDR3 region is CASSLIPGDEQFF. CDR3 DNA sequence: TGTGCCAGCAGCTTAATCCCAGGGGATGAGCAGTTCTTC.

CDR3 sequence reads: CASSPRTGEGGTDTQYF. In nucleotides, the CDR3 is TGTGCCAGCAGCCCGCGGACAGGGGAAGGAGGAACAGATACGCAGTATTTT. The chain employs TRBV5-4 and TRBJ2-3; 9 positions agree with TRBD1. J was trimmed by 3 bases and V by 4 bases; bases with no gene match: 12. The length of the CDR3 is 17 residues. CDR1 is SGHNT and CDR2 is YYREEE in the germline V gene (reference sequence).

J is TRBJ1-2 and V is TRBV30; 9 positions agree with TRBD1. From germline, CDR1 is GTSNPN and CDR2 SVGIG (reference sequence). The length of the CDR3 is 14 residues. V lost 7 bases to trimming and J lost 2 bases; unmatched junction nucleotides: 8. The CDR3 spells CASTSTGGNYGYTF. The DNA of the CDR3 is TGTGCCTCCACCTCAACAGGGGGCAACTATGGCTACACCTTC.

This rearrangement joins TRBV4-1 to TRBJ2-5; D is perhaps TRBD2 (7 bases). V lost 2 bases, J lost 2 bases, and 18 bases lay in between. Germline V gene lookup returns CDR1 MGHRA and CDR2 YSYEKL. The CDR3 extends over 17 amino acids. This chain's CDR3 is CASSQMRGGQGQETQYF. CDR3 sequence (DNA): TGCGCCAGCAGCCAAATGAGGGGGGGCCAGGGGCAAGAGACCCAGTACTTC.